The clone carrying this T cell receptor beta chain appeared a few times. Its antigen is still unknown. This sample stems from a study of regulatory T cells in long-lasting Graves disease. Study-wide context: In persistent Graves' disease, antithyroid drugs had been taken for over 5 years and TSH receptor antibodies stayed positive. Whole-study findings and limits: Gene preferences differed: TRBV28, TRBJ1-2, TRBJ2-5 in persistent cases. Newly diagnosed patients shared 950 to 1,000 public clonotypes; persistent patients shared around 2,500.

CDR3 size: 15 residues. The germline gives CDR1 MNHNS, CDR2 SASEGT. The V end was cut by 6 bases, the J end by 1 base, with 15 bases between. Library construction for TCR beta used iRepertoire HTBI primers and Arm-PCR of CDR3 regions. TCRdb redid the calling of the multiplex PCR reads with MiXCR, one entry per CDR3 protein. The sample has 400,000 to 450,000 distinct CDR3 sequences, roughly a quarter seen once. Stated time point: persistent/refractory GD, antithyroid drugs over 5 years with positive TRAb. The TCR library was made from RNA that had been extracted from PBMCs in TRIzol. From an endocrinology department in Xi'an, China, came the patients.

V and J are TRBV6-1 and TRBJ1-2, with D possibly TRBD1 on 6 matching bases. This sequence was found in a female donor with Graves disease. The source material was peripheral blood mononuclear cells (PBMCs), sampled when the disease was refractory, from a patient treated with antithyroid drugs. The DNA of the CDR3 is TGTGCCAGCAGGATGACAGGAGCCCTTAACTATGGCTACACCTTC. Protein sequence: CASRMTGALNYGYTF.